Given below is one T cell receptor (beta chain) in context. A read error may produce the germline difference seen at one junction end. This sample was included in a study of T cell responses to AZD1222 COVID-19 vaccine. Sequencing was performed with immunoSEQ multiplex PCR; in TCRdb, only in-frame clones are kept and a portion is missing. The sample shows 53,000 or so clones, 70% to 90% of them seen only once. The CDR3 loop spans 13 amino acids. Germline V gene lookup returns CDR1 MNHEY and CDR2 SVGEGT. The clonotype comes from an adult who received the AZD1222 COVID-19 vaccine. The J gene is TRBJ1-5, the V gene TRBV6-2 or TRBV6-3; unclear D gene. Sequencing used peripheral blood, obtained 28 days after the second AZD1222 dose. Written as DNA, the CDR3 is TGTGCCAGCAGTGACTCACTGTTTCAGCCCCAGCATTTT. Its translation is CASSDSLFQPQHF.